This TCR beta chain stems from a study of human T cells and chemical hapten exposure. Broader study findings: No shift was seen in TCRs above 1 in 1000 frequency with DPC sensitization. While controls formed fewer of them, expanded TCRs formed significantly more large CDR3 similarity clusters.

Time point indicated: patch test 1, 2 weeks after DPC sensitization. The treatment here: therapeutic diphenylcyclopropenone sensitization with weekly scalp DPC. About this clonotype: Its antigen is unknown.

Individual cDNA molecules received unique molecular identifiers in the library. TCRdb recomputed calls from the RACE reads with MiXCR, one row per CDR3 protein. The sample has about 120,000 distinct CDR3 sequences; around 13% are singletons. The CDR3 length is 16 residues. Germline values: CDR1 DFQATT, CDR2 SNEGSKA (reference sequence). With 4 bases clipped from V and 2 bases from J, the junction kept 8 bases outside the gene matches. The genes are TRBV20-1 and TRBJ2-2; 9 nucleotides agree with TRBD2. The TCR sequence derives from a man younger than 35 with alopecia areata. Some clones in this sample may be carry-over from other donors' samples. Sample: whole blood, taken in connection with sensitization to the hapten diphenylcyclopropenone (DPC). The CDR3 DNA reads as TGCAGTGCTACCCGGCTAGCGGGGTTTAACACCGGGGAGCTGTTTTTT. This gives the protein CSATRLAGFNTGELFF.